The clone carrying this T cell receptor (beta chain) was recorded at least ten times. Its target is unknown. The data belong to a study of T cell repertoires in cytomegalovirus infection. Study overall: The study used recently identified HLA-C-restricted and well-studied HLA-B-restricted CMV epitopes. An indication of both CMV infection and matching HLA type came from public TCR beta signatures.

Study conclusions and caveats: Of the TCR beta families, the public ones yielded a cumulative frequency that identified carriers of CMV plus the relevant HLA. CMV-specific HLA-C-restricted TCR beta clonotypes dominated the ex vivo response.

A single record per CDR3 protein comes from TCRdb applying MiXCR to the reads. The repertoire holds about 310,000 distinct CDR3 sequences, more than 20% seen once, with roughly 15% in the top ten. This clonotype was sampled from a human donor in good health (CMV status not recorded). Some clones in this sample may be carry-over from other donors' samples. This sample comprised cultured PBMCs, obtained from culture after CMV antigen stimulation.

This CDR3 reads CASSEAWEQYV. DNA for the CDR3: TGTGCCAGCAGTGAAGCCTGGGAGCAGTACGTC. This sequence joins TRBV2 and TRBJ2-7; no definite D call. CDR1 and CDR2 from the germline V gene are SNHLY and FYNNEI. The CDR3 contains 11 residues. V shed 0 bases and J shed 7 bases, with 4 bases lying between them.